What follows are 20 T cell receptor beta chains derived from one specimen sequenced in a study of PD-1 blockade in mismatch repair-deficient tumors. Clones were read by immunoSEQ multiplex PCR, and TCRdb kept only the in-frame ones, dropping some. The sample contains under 150,000 clones, roughly 86% of which appear only once. Sequenced material: peripheral blood, taken 44 weeks after starting pembrolizumab. The receptors here all came from an adult with mismatch repair-deficient cancer.

The V and J genes are TRBV5-1 and TRBJ1-3, with D perhaps TRBD1 (6 bases). Per germline, CDR1 SGHRS and CDR2 YFSETQ. V shed 0 bases and J shed 0 bases, with 10 bases lying between them. The CDR3 extends over 16 amino acids. CDR3 bases: TGCGCCAGCAGCTTGGTCGGGGGGGCCTCTGGAAACACCATATATTTT. Translating it yields CASSLVGGASGNTIYF.

The genes are TRBV19 and TRBJ2-1; TRBD2 agrees at 10 bases. The CDR3 totals 15 residues. Trimming removed 3 bases from V and 9 bases from J; junction bases left unmatched: 8. Germline lookup yields CDR1 LNHDA and CDR2 SQIVND (reference sequence). The CDR3: CASSIEREGLGEQFF. DNA of the CDR3: TGTGCCAGTAGTATCGAGCGGGAGGGCCTCGGTGAGCAGTTCTTC.

V gene TRBV27 combines with J gene TRBJ2-2; 7 nucleotides line up with TRBD1. Looked up from germline, CDR1 is MNHEY and CDR2 is SMNVEV (reference sequence). Losses at the gene ends were 5 bases for V and 3 bases for J; bases not matched to a gene: 18. This CDR3 region has 19 residues. CDR3 DNA sequence: TGTGCCAGCAGTCCCGACGGGACAGTATCGACGATAGACACCGGGGAGCTGTTTTTT. Its protein product is CASSPDGTVSTIDTGELFF.

This rearrangement joins TRBV5-4 to TRBJ2-7; 11 bases line up with TRBD2. From germline, CDR1 is SGHNT and CDR2 YYREEE (reference sequence). This CDR3 has 15 amino acids. V lost 4 bases and J lost 2; bases outside the gene matches: 5. For the CDR3, the DNA is TGTGCCAGCAGCCGGGGACTAGCGGAGACCTACGAGCAGTACTTC. Protein product: CASSRGLAETYEQYF.

The V gene is TRBV28, the J gene TRBJ1-2; 10 nucleotides line up with TRBD1. The junction had 9 bases not matched to a gene; V was cut back by 3 bases and J by 8 bases. Germline V CDR1 and CDR2: MDHEN, SYDVKM. The CDR3 covers 15 residues. The CDR3 here is CASSLGTGVARGYTF. For the CDR3, the DNA is TGTGCCAGCAGTTTGGGGACAGGGGTGGCGCGAGGCTACACCTTC.

The chain employs TRBV27 and TRBJ2-5; TRBD1 might be the D (6 bases). Trimming took 5 bases from V and 0 from J, leaving 19 bases between them. Germline loops: CDR1 MNHEY, CDR2 SMNVEV (reference sequence). The CDR3 is 17 amino acids. CDR3 sequence (DNA): TGTGCCAGCAGTCGTATTAGGGGACAAACGTACCAAGAGACCCAGTACTTC. Translating it yields CASSRIRGQTYQETQYF.

The chain uses TRBV14 and TRBJ2-1, with 9 nucleotides matching TRBD2. CDR1 is SGHDN and CDR2 is FVKESK in the germline V gene. CDR3 length equals 14 residues. The V and J ends lost 6 bases and 7 bases, in that order; junction bases with no gene match: 7. The CDR3 protein is CASRLAGPSNEQFF. CDR3 DNA: TGTGCCAGCAGGCTAGCGGGACCATCAAATGAGCAGTTCTTC.

This clone came up once. V is TRBV11-2 and J is TRBJ2-5; 7 nucleotides match TRBD2. There are 16 residues in the CDR3. The ends lost 5 bases at V and 1 base at J; junction bases unmatched: 10. Germline loops: CDR1 SGHAT, CDR2 FQNNGV. This CDR3 reads CASSNATSWRQETQYF. In DNA, the CDR3 is TGTGCCAGCAGCAATGCGACTAGCTGGCGCCAAGAGACCCAGTACTTC. The whole variable domain, remainder taken from reference TRBV11-2 and TRBJ2-5, is EAGVAQSPRYKIIEKRQSVAFWCNPISGHATLYWYQQILGQGPKLLIQFQNNGVVDDSQLPKDRFSAERLKGVDSTLKIQPAKLEDSAVYLCASSNATSWRQETQYFGPGTRLLVL.

The table lists this clone with a few counts. The chain links TRBV14 to TRBJ2-1; 13 positions match TRBD2. There are 14 residues in the CDR3. With V trimmed by 4 bases and J by 7 bases, 1 base remained unmatched. Per germline, CDR1 SGHDN and CDR2 FVKESK. CDR3 in DNA: TGTGCCAGCAGCCTGACTAGCGGGAGGAATGAGCAGTTCTTC. Translation: CASSLTSGRNEQFF.

The V gene is TRBV19, the J gene TRBJ1-2; D gene unclear. V shed 2 bases and J shed 1 base, with 14 bases lying between them. The V gene's germline CDR1 is LNHDA and CDR2 SQIVND (reference sequence). CDR3 size: 16 residues. CDR3 residues: CASSILRSGINYGYTF. In DNA form, the CDR3 reads TGTGCCAGTAGTATACTGAGGTCGGGGATTAACTATGGCTACACCTTC.

This rearrangement joins TRBV7-2 to TRBJ1-1; perhaps TRBD1 as D (5 bases). This CDR3 contains 14 residues. Per germline, CDR1 SGHTA and CDR2 FQGNSA. Trimming pared 4 bases from V and 4 bases from J, leaving 13 bases between. The CDR3 nucleotides are TGTGCCAGCAGCTGGGACCTTGGGGGCACTGAAGCTTTCTTT. Protein sequence: CASSWDLGGTEAFF.

The CDR3 here is CASSAGTGPYEQYF. DNA for the CDR3: TGTGCCAGTAGTGCCGGGACAGGGCCCTACGAGCAGTACTTC. The chain has TRBV19 and TRBJ2-7; 9 bases agree with TRBD1. Germline V gene lookup returns CDR1 LNHDA and CDR2 SQIVND (reference sequence). The CDR3 runs 14 residues. J was trimmed by 2 bases and V by 5 bases; bases with no gene match: 4.

This clone is a singleton in its sample. V and J are TRBV29-1 and TRBJ2-5; TRBD1 matches at 9 bases. Germline V CDR1 and CDR2: SQVTM, ANQGSEA. V was pared by 1 base and J by 5 bases, with 5 bases of the junction left unmatched. This CDR3 has 14 residues. The CDR3 protein is CSVEAETGGETQYF. The CDR3 bases are TGCAGCGTTGAAGCAGAGACAGGGGGGGAGACCCAGTACTTC.

CDR3 sequence reads: CSVAGTGYSYNEQFF. As DNA, the CDR3 is TGCAGCGTAGCCGGGACAGGGTACTCCTACAATGAGCAGTTCTTC. The J gene is TRBJ2-1, the V gene TRBV29-1, with 9 bases matching TRBD1. The junction had 6 bases not matched to a gene; V was cut back by 6 bases and J by 0 bases. This CDR3 has 15 residues. Germline V gene sequence: CDR1 SQVTM, CDR2 ANQGSEA.

This rearrangement joins TRBV28 to TRBJ1-5, with no clear D. This CDR3 spans 13 amino acids. The V gene lost 9 bases and the J gene lost 1 base, with 10 bases spanning the gap. Per germline, CDR1 MDHEN and CDR2 SYDVKM. CDR3 DNA sequence: TGTGCCAGGTCAGGTGGCAGCAATCAGCCCCAGCATTTT. This sequence encodes CARSGGSNQPQHF.

J is TRBJ1-2 and V is TRBV12-5; 8 nucleotides align to TRBD1. The ends lost 0 bases at V and 0 bases at J; junction bases unmatched: 9. Looked up from germline, CDR1 is LGHNT and CDR2 is FRNRAP. The CDR3 is 18 amino acids. CDR3 coding DNA: TGTGCTAGTGGTTTGGTACGGGCAGGGGGCCGAGCTAACTATGGCTACACCTTC. Amino acid sequence: CASGLVRAGGRANYGYTF.

This chain links TRBV4-3 with TRBJ2-7, with D possibly being TRBD1 (6 bases). Trimming pared 3 bases from V and 4 bases from J, leaving 10 bases between. This CDR3 is 13 amino acids long. Germline CDR1 reads LGHNA; CDR2 reads YSLEER. The CDR3 nucleotides are TGCGCCAGCAGCCAGGTCAGGGGTTACGAGCAGTACTTC. It yields the protein CASSQVRGYEQYF.

V gene TRBV28 combines with J gene TRBJ2-7; D may correspond to TRBD1 or TRBD2 (5 bases each). Deletions cut 6 bases from V and 1 base from J, with 19 bases between. The germline V gene has CDR1 MDHEN and CDR2 SYDVKM. The CDR3 runs to 16 residues. The CDR3 here is CASSWDLGAGSYEQYF. The CDR3 DNA reads as TGTGCCAGCAGCTGGGACCTCGGCGCCGGTTCCTACGAGCAGTACTTC.

This rearrangement joins TRBV4-1 to TRBJ2-1; D not resolved. This CDR3 region has 11 residues. Trimming left V 3 bases short and J 7 bases short, with 4 bases between. Germline loops: CDR1 MGHRA, CDR2 YSYEKL. The CDR3 coding sequence is TGCGCCAGCAGCCATACAAATGAGCAGTTCTTC. Its protein is CASSHTNEQFF.

The chain employs TRBV19 and TRBJ2-3; D ambiguous. The CDR3 totals 14 residues. V dropped 5 bases and J dropped 2 bases, with 11 bases sitting between them. Germline-derived CDR1 and CDR2 are LNHDA and SQIVND (reference sequence). The CDR3 bases are TGTGCCAGTAGTCTGCGACCGGTCACAGATACGCAGTATTTT. This sequence encodes CASSLRPVTDTQYF.